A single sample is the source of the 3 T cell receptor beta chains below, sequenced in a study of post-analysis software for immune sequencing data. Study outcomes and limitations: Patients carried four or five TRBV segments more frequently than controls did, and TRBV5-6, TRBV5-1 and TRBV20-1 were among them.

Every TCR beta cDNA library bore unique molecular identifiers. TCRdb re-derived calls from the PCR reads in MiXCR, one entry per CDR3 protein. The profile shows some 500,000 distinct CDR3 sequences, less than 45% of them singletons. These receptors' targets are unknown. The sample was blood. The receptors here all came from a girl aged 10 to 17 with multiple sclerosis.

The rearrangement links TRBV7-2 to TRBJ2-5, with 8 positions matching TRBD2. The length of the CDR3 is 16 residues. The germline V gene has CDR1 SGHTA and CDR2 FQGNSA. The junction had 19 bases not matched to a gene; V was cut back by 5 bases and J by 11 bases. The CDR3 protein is CASSPGRAGAHSEQYF. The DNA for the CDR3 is TGTGCCAGCAGCCCGGGACGAGCGGGGGCACATTCGGAGCAGTACTTC.

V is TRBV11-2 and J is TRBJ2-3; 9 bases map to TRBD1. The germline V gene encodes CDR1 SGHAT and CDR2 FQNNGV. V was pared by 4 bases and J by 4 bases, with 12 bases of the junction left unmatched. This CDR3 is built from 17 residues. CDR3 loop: CASSSEHPGQGSDTQYF. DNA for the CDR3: TGTGCCAGCAGCTCCGAACACCCGGGACAGGGATCAGATACGCAGTATTTT. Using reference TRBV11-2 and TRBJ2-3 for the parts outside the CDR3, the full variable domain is EAGVAQSPRYKIIEKRQSVAFWCNPISGHATLYWYQQILGQGPKLLIQFQNNGVVDDSQLPKDRFSAERLKGVDSTLKIQPAKLEDSAVYLCASSSEHPGQGSDTQYFGPGTRLTVL.

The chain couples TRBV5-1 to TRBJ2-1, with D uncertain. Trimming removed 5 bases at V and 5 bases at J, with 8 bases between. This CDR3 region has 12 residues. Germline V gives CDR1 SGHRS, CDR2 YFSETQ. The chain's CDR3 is CASRWDNNEQFF. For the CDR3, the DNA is TGCGCCAGCAGGTGGGATAACAATGAGCAGTTCTTC.